The 26 T cell receptor beta chains below were found in one sample sequenced in a study of molecular identifiers for immune sequencing clone quantification. TCRdb reprocessed the PCR reads via MiXCR and lists one record per CDR3 protein. The repertoire holds about half a million distinct CDR3 sequences, with 25% as singletons. The sequenced sample was naive CD8+ T cells from blood, with Jurkat cell RNA spiked in. Specified subset: FACS-sorted CD8+CD4-CCR7+CD45RA+ naive T cells. The receptors were gathered from a human donor in good health. Some libraries in this study had Jurkat cell RNA spiked in.

This sequence joins TRBV20-1 and TRBJ2-1; D perhaps matches TRBD2 (6 bases). Germline CDR1 and CDR2: DFQATT and SNEGSKA (reference sequence). The CDR3 totals 14 residues. The V gene lost 6 bases and the J gene lost 0 bases, with 12 bases spanning the gap. For the CDR3, the DNA is TGCAGTGCCGGGGCGGGGAGCTCCTACAATGAGCAGTTCTTC. Residues: CSAGAGSSYNEQFF.

Note on this clonotype: Given a much more abundant clone one base away, this may be a read error. The CDR3 ends on some other residue instead of the conserved phenylalanine or tryptophan, so this is likely a read error. The rearrangement joins TRBV30 to TRBJ1-1, with D possibly being TRBD1 (6 bases). V dropped 2 bases and J dropped 3 bases, with 13 bases sitting between them. The germline gives CDR1 GTSNPN, CDR2 SVGIG (reference sequence). The CDR3 consists of 14 residues. The CDR3 sequence: CAWSQGILYTEAFS. For the CDR3, the DNA is TGTGCCTGGAGTCAGGGGATTTTGTACACTGAAGCTTTCTCT.

There are a few counts of this clonotype. The chain couples TRBV3-1 to TRBJ1-2; a possible D gene is TRBD1 (5 bases). This CDR3 contains 16 residues. Germline CDR1 is LGHDT and CDR2 is YNNKEL (reference sequence). V dropped 4 bases and J dropped 2 bases, with 17 bases sitting between them. DNA of the CDR3: TGTGCCAGCAGCCGCGGTTTGGACACTAACAACTATGGCTACACCTTC. Protein sequence: CASSRGLDTNNYGYTF.

This clonotype was counted ten times or more. The chain combines TRBV12-3 or TRBV12-4 with TRBJ2-2; D is possibly TRBD1 (5 bases). Trimming removed 5 bases at V and 3 bases at J, with 10 bases between. The CDR3 contains 14 residues. The CDR3 reads CASSPLRDTGELFF. CDR3 in DNA: TGTGCCAGCAGTCCCCTCAGGGACACCGGGGAGCTGTTTTTT.

This sequence joins TRBV28 and TRBJ2-4, with D tentatively TRBD1 (5 bases). Trimming left V 6 bases short and J 1 base short, with 13 bases between. CDR3 length: 15 residues. CDR1 MDHEN and CDR2 SYDVKM come from the germline V gene. Here the CDR3 reads CASRRGLGAKNIQYF. The DNA of the CDR3 is TGTGCCAGCAGAAGGGGCCTGGGGGCCAAAAACATTCAGTACTTC.

Details on this clonotype: At one of its ends the junction is not consistent with the germline gene, which may arise from a read error. The V gene is TRBV7-3, the J gene TRBJ2-1, with no clear D. Germline CDR1 reads SGHTA; CDR2 reads FQGTGA. There are 15 residues in the CDR3. CDR3 protein: CASCPGPSSYNKQFF. The CDR3 region has the DNA TGTGCCAGCTGTCCCGGCCCGAGCTCCTACAATAAGCAGTTCTTC.

The genes are TRBV6-6 and TRBJ2-1; 12 bases align to TRBD2. This CDR3 has 15 amino acids. From germline, CDR1 is MNHNY and CDR2 SVGAGI (reference sequence). J was trimmed by 14 bases and V by 7 bases; bases with no gene match: 15. In nucleotides, the CDR3 is TGTGCCAGCAATCCTTTGAGTTGGACTAGCGGGATAAAGTTCTTC. Translation: CASNPLSWTSGIKFF.

V and J are TRBV20-1 and TRBJ2-3; D is unclear. There are 14 residues in the CDR3. Germline-derived CDR1 and CDR2 are DFQATT and SNEGSKA (reference sequence). The V gene lost 3 bases and the J gene lost 0 bases, with 10 bases spanning the gap. CDR3 region: CSASSGISTDTQYF. The CDR3 DNA follows: TGCAGTGCTAGTTCCGGTATTAGCACAGATACGCAGTATTTT.

CDR3 region: CASSQAFSGGFTYEQYF. As DNA, the CDR3 is TGCGCCAGCAGCCAAGCGTTTTCCGGGGGGTTCACCTACGAGCAGTACTTC. The chain has TRBV4-3 and TRBJ2-7, with 7 bases fitting TRBD2. In germline, CDR1 is LGHNA, CDR2 YSLEER. There are 17 residues in the CDR3. The V gene end was trimmed by 1 base and the J gene end by 2 bases; junction bases not matched to a gene: 11.

J is TRBJ2-3 and V is TRBV11-2; D ambiguous. The CDR3 covers 14 residues. From germline, CDR1 is SGHAT and CDR2 FQNNGV. V lost 2 bases and J lost 3, with 9 bases in between. CDR3 residues: CASSLSDGTDTQYF. Written as DNA, the CDR3 is TGTGCCAGCAGCTTATCGGACGGAACAGATACGCAGTATTTT.

The rearrangement uses TRBV7-9 and TRBJ2-1; TRBD1 matches at 8 bases. The germline V gene has CDR1 SEHNR and CDR2 FQNEAQ (reference sequence). The J segment lost 7 bases and the V segment lost 5 bases, leaving 16 bases of the junction unmatched. The CDR3 spans 17 residues. The CDR3 loop is CASSQPPDRDEGNEQFF. CDR3 DNA: TGTGCCAGCAGCCAACCCCCGGACAGGGACGAGGGGAATGAGCAGTTCTTC.

This clonotype was seen a handful of times. The gene calls are TRBV6-5 and TRBJ1-1; possible D gene TRBD1, 5 bases. The germline V gene has CDR1 MNHEY and CDR2 SVGAGI. The CDR3 sequence is 14 residues long. Deletions cut 2 bases from V and 0 bases from J, with 7 bases between. The CDR3 DNA follows: TGTGCCAGCAGTTACGCCAGGGTGAACACTGAAGCTTTCTTT. It encodes CASSYARVNTEAFF.

This clonotype was seen many times. The chain combines TRBV7-2 with TRBJ2-5, with D possibly TRBD1 on 5 matching bases. The CDR3 is 15 amino acids. CDR1 and CDR2 from the germline V gene are SGHTA and FQGNSA. V lost 7 bases and J lost 4, with 19 bases in between. The CDR3 nucleotides are TGTGCCAGCAACGATTTAGTAGGGGTAGGAGAGACCCAGTACTTC. This sequence encodes CASNDLVGVGETQYF.

This clonotype was recorded at least ten times. The chain joins TRBV30 to TRBJ2-5; TRBD2 matches 12 bases. The CDR3 has 17 residues. J lost 5 bases, V lost 0 bases, and 10 bases had no gene match. Germline loops: CDR1 GTSNPN, CDR2 SVGIG (reference sequence). CDR3 DNA sequence: TGTGCCTGGAGTGTACCTAGCGGGAGGGCCTTTCTTGAGACCCAGTACTTC. It yields the protein CAWSVPSGRAFLETQYF.

The rearrangement links TRBV11-2 to TRBJ2-7; 7 bases are a match to TRBD1. Unmatched junction bases numbered 10, after V lost 5 bases and J lost 0 bases. The V gene's germline CDR1 is SGHAT and CDR2 FQNNGV. The CDR3 is 16 amino acids. The CDR3 DNA sequence: TGTGCCAGCAGCCCCGATGGGGACAGAAGCTCCTACGAGCAGTACTTC. It specifies CASSPDGDRSSYEQYF.

V gene TRBV2 combines with J gene TRBJ2-7; the match to TRBD1 covers 7 bases. V gave up 1 base and J gave up 4 bases; unmatched junction bases: 10. Germline V gives CDR1 SNHLY, CDR2 FYNNEI. This CDR3 is 16 amino acids long. CDR3 in DNA: TGTGCCAGCAGTGAAGGGGGGACAGAGGGCATGTACGAGCAGTACTTC. This codes for CASSEGGTEGMYEQYF.

In DNA form, the CDR3 reads TGCGCCAGCAGCTTATCTCAGTACACTGAAGCTTTCTTT. Translating it yields CASSLSQYTEAFF. The J gene is TRBJ1-1, the V gene TRBV5-1; D is uncertain. Between the trimmed V and J ends, which lost 2 bases and 3 bases, there was a span of 8 bases. This CDR3 region has 13 residues. Germline CDR1 is SGHRS and CDR2 is YFSETQ.

There are many counts of this clonotype. This sequence joins TRBV2 and TRBJ2-7; no clear D gene. This CDR3 has 13 amino acids. Germline values: CDR1 SNHLY, CDR2 FYNNEI. V was clipped by 1 base and J by 0 bases, with 4 bases between them. In DNA form, the CDR3 reads TGTGCCAGCAGTGAAGACAGCTCCTACGAGCAGTACTTC. This codes for CASSEDSSYEQYF.

V gene TRBV7-6 combines with J gene TRBJ2-5; the D gene is possibly TRBD2 (7 bases). This CDR3 spans 16 amino acids. Germline V gene data show CDR1 as SGHVS and CDR2 as FNYEAQ. V lost 5 bases, J lost 0 bases, and 16 bases lay in between. The CDR3 DNA follows: TGTGCCAGCAGCAATGGGGGGGCTGAGTACCAAGAGACCCAGTACTTC. This encodes CASSNGGAEYQETQYF.

This clonotype appeared once. With a much larger clone just one base away, this may be a read error. V usage is TRBV4-1 and J usage is TRBJ2-7; D ambiguous. The CDR3 is made up of 14 amino acids. V gave up 0 bases and J gave up 3 bases, with 9 bases separating them. Per germline, CDR1 MGHRA and CDR2 YSYEKL. Here the CDR3 DNA reads TGCGCCAGCAGCCAAGATGGAAAGAGCTACGAGCAGTACTTC. This codes for CASSQDGKSYEQYF.

Regarding this clonotype: Possible read error: a much larger clone is one base away. The final CDR3 position lacks the conserved phenylalanine or tryptophan, pointing to a likely read error. The chain couples TRBV20-1 to TRBJ2-7; D tentatively reads TRBD1 or TRBD2 (5 bases each). The CDR3 runs to 14 residues. The V end was cut by 3 bases, the J end by 5 bases, with 17 bases between. CDR1 is DFQATT, CDR2 SNEGSKA, per germline (reference sequence). The CDR3 region is CSASGGSGYHEQYL. The CDR3 nucleotides are TGCAGTGCTAGTGGGGGTTCGGGGTACCACGAGCAGTACCTC.

The chain employs TRBV6-5 and TRBJ2-5; no clear D. The CDR3 has 15 amino acids. Per the germline V gene, CDR1 is MNHEY and CDR2 is SVGAGI. V was pared by 6 bases and J by 5 bases, with 19 bases between. DNA for the CDR3: TGTGCCAGCAGCCCCGAACCAGGCTCAGAGGAGACCCAGTACTTC. Amino acid sequence: CASSPEPGSEETQYF.

This clonotype was counted ten times or more. V gene TRBV7-2 combines with J gene TRBJ2-7, with 8 bases identical to TRBD2. CDR3 length equals 14 residues. V lost 3 bases, J lost 4 bases, and 5 bases stayed unmatched. CDR1 is SGHTA and CDR2 is FQGNSA in the germline V gene. The CDR3 DNA sequence: TGTGCCAGCAGCTTGGCCGGGACTAGTTACGAGCAGTACTTC. This gives the protein CASSLAGTSYEQYF.

With respect to this clonotype: Just one base apart from a much larger clone, this may be a read error. The chain couples TRBV7-2 to TRBJ2-3; 8 bases line up with TRBD2. The CDR3 has 14 amino acids. Germline V gives CDR1 SGHTA, CDR2 FQGNSA. The J segment lost 7 bases and the V segment lost 5 bases, leaving 8 bases of the junction unmatched. CDR3 amino acids: CASSRVGGANTQYF. As DNA, the CDR3 is TGTGCCAGCAGCCGGGTCGGGGGGGCAAATACGCAGTATTTT. Supplemented by reference TRBV7-2 and TRBJ2-3, the full variable domain reads GAGVSQSPSNKVTEKGKDVELRCDPISGHTALYWYRQSLGQGLEFLIYFQGNSAPDKSGLPSDRFSAERTGGSVSTLTIQRTQQEDSAVYLCASSRVGGANTQYFGPGTRLTVL.

The CDR3 here is CASSLVLRNEQFF. CDR3 nucleotide sequence: TGTGCCAGCAGCTTAGTTCTTAGGAATGAGCAGTTCTTC. This chain links TRBV7-9 with TRBJ2-1; D gene ambiguous. There are 13 residues in the CDR3. Germline lookup yields CDR1 SEHNR and CDR2 FQNEAQ (reference sequence). V lost 1 base to trimming and J lost 7 bases, with 8 bases between them.

The rearrangement joins TRBV6-2 or TRBV6-3 to TRBJ2-7, with 7 bases identical to TRBD2. V dropped 2 bases and J dropped 4; count of bases not matched to a gene: 2. The CDR3 extends over 13 amino acids. Germline CDR1 is MNHEY and CDR2 is SVGEGT. CDR3 region: CASSYGLVYEQYF. In nucleotides, the CDR3 is TGTGCCAGCAGTTACGGACTAGTATACGAGCAGTACTTC.